This TCR beta chain was found in a study of blood T cells in healthy people across ages (dated by TCRdb to the mid-2010s). With regard to the full study: Template switching captured roughly one uniquely barcoded TCR beta cDNA molecule per two T cells in model experiments. The study measured age-related changes in TCR beta repertoire diversity using deep sequencing normalized with unique cDNA molecular identifiers. The donors were split into four age groups: young (average about 15 years), middle-aged (39), aged (approximately 60) and long-lived (approximately 80). Donors of different ages were randomly distributed across sequencing lanes to avoid experimental bias. Two additional independent replicas of 1 million unique cDNA reads from the same blood draw were analyzed for two donors (one aged 18 to 29 and one aged 80 or older). What the research found in general, with its limitations: Conclusive comparison of naive and antigen-experienced compartments was prevented by the profiling of bulk unsorted PBMCs. A strong correlation was found between observed TCR beta diversity and the percentage of naive T cells measured by flow cytometry. The CMV infection status of donors was not known, potentially confounding age-related changes in expanded clonotypes. Observed TCR beta diversity per million T cells fell roughly linearly with age, and a significant reduction was already apparent by age around 40. The long-lived group showed more naive CD4+ T cells, fewer expanded clones and increased TCR diversity than the aged group, suggesting age selection. Estimates of total diversity based on one million sequenced T cells were considered lower bounds and underestimates.

A few counts support this clonotype. Its specific antigen is unknown. Per-base quality was not reported, and no clone a single base away is much larger than it. Donors were roughly 40 systemically healthy Caucasian individuals from Russia aged roughly 6 to 95 years. Approximately 9 milliliters of peripheral blood were collected from each donor into EDTA-treated Vacutainer tubes. Ficoll-Paque density-gradient centrifugation was used to isolate PBMCs, with at least 6 million obtained per sample. Total RNA, at least 6 micrograms per sample, was extracted from PBMCs with Trizol reagent. The percentages of naive CD45RAhigh/CD27high T cells were determined by flow cytometry on a PBMC aliquot from every donor. The library was generated by 5' RACE. This sample was sequenced with an Illumina HiSeq 2500. A second roughly 7 to 11 cycle PCR used a sample-barcoded 5' primer and a J-beta primer mix. Each TCR beta cDNA molecule received a unique molecular identifier from a template-switch 5' adaptor carrying 12 random nucleotides. At least 2.5 million CDR3-containing paired-end reads were obtained from each sample. All of the RNA was converted into first-strand cDNA using the Mint cDNA synthesis kit, with a TRBC-specific oligonucleotide serving as the primer. Following uracil-DNA glycosylase treatment, all cDNA underwent a first 18-cycle PCR with the universal primers M1SS and BC2_uni_R. The authors' analysis ran thus. For normalization, 1 million high-quality reads were randomly selected from each sample, with every read carrying a distinct molecular identifier. Instead of being binned into consensus sequences, reads that shared molecular identifiers were thrown out. CDR3 identification, clonotype clustering and error correction used MiTCR with a Q25 quality threshold and the strictest error-elimination algorithm. Lower-bound total TCR beta diversity was estimated with a nonparametric unseen species model using Euler transformation. TCRdb ran its own pipeline on the public reads, namely fastp trimming at Q25 and MiXCR clone calling, and kept in-frame beta chains. Every entry covers one CDR3 protein and lists the most common genes and DNA from its rows. These V and J calls are TCRdb output, not the study's own analysis. The sample yields about a million distinct CDR3 sequences; roughly two fifths were counted once. The ten largest clones add up to roughly 14% of the sample.

The CDR3 spans 14 residues, from the cysteine through the phenylalanine. The retained sequence is limited to the CDR3, 42 bases, with the frame set at the first base. Here V drops 0 bases and J drops 7 bases, and the junction holds 3 bases not matched to any gene. The sequencing input was blood. The receptor was isolated from a young man in good health. The V and J segments used are TRBV12-3 or TRBV12-4 and TRBJ1-5; TRBD1 fits 7 bases in the junction. The CDR3 region has the sequence CASSLAAGGQPQHF. The nucleotides read TGTGCCAGCAGTTTAGCGGCAGGGGGACAGCCCCAGCATTTT.